The 9 T cell receptor beta chains below all came from one sample that was sequenced in a study of cytomegalovirus exposure and HLA in healthy donors. Only in-frame clones appear in the TCRdb table, and some are missing; sequencing was by immunoSEQ multiplex PCR. The sample contains 90,000 to 130,000 clones, approximately 85% of which appear only once. Material for sequencing was PBMCs. These receptors were collected from a woman aged 18-35 years in good health and CMV-seronegative.

V usage is TRBV5-4 and J usage is TRBJ2-7, with TRBD1 matching over 7 bases. CDR3 length equals 14 residues. With V trimmed by 4 bases and J by 1 base, 5 bases remained unmatched. Germline V lookup: CDR1 SGHNT, CDR2 YYREEE (reference sequence). The CDR3 nucleotides read TGTGCCAGCAGCCAAGACAGGGTTTCCTACGAGCAGTACTTC. Protein: CASSQDRVSYEQYF. Filled out from reference TRBV5-4 and TRBJ2-7, the complete variable domain reads ETGVTQSPTHLIKTRGQQVTLRCSSQSGHNTVSWYQQALGQGPQFIFQYYREEENGRGNFPPRFSGLQFPNYSSELNVNALELDDSALYLCASSQDRVSYEQYFGPGTRLTVT.

The chain has TRBV7-8 and TRBJ2-3, with 11 bases matching TRBD2. With 10 bases clipped from V and 6 bases from J, the junction kept 9 bases outside the gene matches. Germline V gives CDR1 SGHVS, CDR2 FQNEAQ. This CDR3 comprises 14 residues. The CDR3 DNA reads TGTGCCACCCATAGCGGGGGGGCCTCGGATACGCAGTATTTT. It translates to CATHSGGASDTQYF.

The chain combines TRBV11-2 with TRBJ1-4; 9 bases align to TRBD1. Germline values: CDR1 SGHAT, CDR2 FQNNGV. The CDR3 covers 15 residues. The ends lost 5 bases at V and 5 bases at J; junction bases unmatched: 6. The CDR3 DNA reads as TGTGCCAGCAGCCTCCGGGACAGGGAAAATGAAAAACTGTTTTTT. The encoded protein is CASSLRDRENEKLFF.

The chain employs TRBV11-2 and TRBJ1-4; D ambiguous. The CDR3 is 12 residues long. The germline gives CDR1 SGHAT, CDR2 FQNNGV. V was shortened by 5 bases and J by 5 bases, with 6 bases between the two germline ends. The CDR3 here is CASSAVNEKLFF. CDR3 sequence (DNA): TGTGCCAGCAGCGCGGTGAATGAAAAACTGTTTTTT.

The chain has TRBV4-1 and TRBJ1-1, with 10 bases lining up with TRBD1. The trim removed 2 bases at V and 2 bases at J, leaving 5 bases unmatched. The CDR3 extends over 16 amino acids. Germline values: CDR1 MGHRA, CDR2 YSYEKL. The CDR3 DNA sequence: TGCGCCAGCAGCCAAAGGGGGACAGGGGCAAACACTGAAGCTTTCTTT. Translated, it gives CASSQRGTGANTEAFF.

V gene TRBV4-1 combines with J gene TRBJ1-1; 8 positions match TRBD1. The germline gives CDR1 MGHRA, CDR2 YSYEKL. The CDR3 consists of 16 residues. The J segment lost 0 bases and the V segment lost 2 bases, leaving 5 bases of the junction unmatched. The CDR3 DNA follows: TGCGCCAGCAGCCAACGCCAGGGACAGGTGAACACTGAAGCTTTCTTT. Translation: CASSQRQGQVNTEAFF.

This clone was seen once. The gene calls are TRBV19 and TRBJ2-1; a possible D gene is TRBD1 (6 bases). The CDR3 sequence is 14 residues long. V gave up 5 bases and J gave up 6 bases, with 14 bases separating them. Looked up from germline, CDR1 is LNHDA and CDR2 is SQIVND (reference sequence). The CDR3 reads CASSRRTETNEQFF. The CDR3, as DNA: TGTGCCAGTAGTCGCCGGACAGAGACCAATGAGCAGTTCTTC.

The V call is TRBV4-1, the J call TRBJ1-5; D is perhaps TRBD1 (5 bases). CDR1 is MGHRA and CDR2 is YSYEKL in the germline V gene. This CDR3 is 15 amino acids long. V shed 4 bases and J shed 4 bases, with 14 bases lying between them. CDR3 in DNA: TGCGCCAGCAGCCGGGCCGACAGATTAAATCAGCCCCAGCATTTT. This encodes CASSRADRLNQPQHF.

This chain joins TRBV25-1 and TRBJ2-7; D perhaps matches TRBD2 (5 bases). V was pared by 5 bases and J by 4 bases, with 6 bases between. The CDR3 has 11 amino acids. The germline gives CDR1 MGHDK, CDR2 SYGVNS. The chain's CDR3 is CASSRGYEQYF. In nucleotides, the CDR3 is TGTGCCAGCAGTAGAGGGTACGAGCAGTACTTC.